The next 27 T cell receptor beta chains were all read from a single sample in a study of naive CD8 T cells in extremely preterm neonates. Assay used: immunoSEQ multiplex PCR; TCRdb lists only in-frame clones, some missing. This table has over 6,500 clones, almost 98% appearing once. The sequenced material came from naive CD8+ T cells from blood. These receptors were collected from a human donor in good health.

The CDR3 DNA reads as TGTGCCAGCAGCCGGGACAGGGTAGGCTACACCTTC. Residues: CASSRDRVGYTF. The chain couples TRBV5-6 to TRBJ1-2, with TRBD1 matching over 9 bases. J lost 8 bases, V lost 4 bases, and 3 bases had no gene match. Germline CDR1 is SGHDT and CDR2 is YYEEEE. The CDR3 is 12 residues long.

The V call is TRBV19, the J call TRBJ2-2, with no clear D. CDR3 length equals 12 residues. V lost 7 bases, J lost 3 bases, and 6 bases lay in between. CDR1 is LNHDA and CDR2 is SQIVND in the germline V gene (reference sequence). CDR3 loop: CASMADTGELFF. The CDR3 DNA is TGTGCCAGTATGGCAGACACCGGGGAGCTGTTTTTT. Full variable domain (outside the CDR3, taken from reference TRBV19 and TRBJ2-2): DGGITQSPKYLFRKEGQNVTLSCEQNLNHDAMYWYRQDPGQGLRLIYYSQIVNDFQKGDIAEGYSVSREKKESFPLTVTSAQKNPTAFYLCASMADTGELFFGEGSRLTVL.

The chain couples TRBV7-9 to TRBJ2-2; unclear D gene. This CDR3 comprises 13 residues. Trimming removed 5 bases from V and 6 bases from J, with 10 bases in between. Per the germline V gene, CDR1 is SEHNR and CDR2 is FQNEAQ (reference sequence). The CDR3 sequence is CASSHADPGELFF. Written as DNA, the CDR3 is TGTGCCAGCAGCCACGCGGATCCCGGGGAGCTGTTTTTT.

The chain has TRBV15 and TRBJ2-1; unclear D gene. The CDR3 spans 15 residues. V lost 3 bases to trimming and J lost 0 bases, with 9 bases between them. CDR1 is LNHNV, CDR2 YYDKDF, per germline (reference sequence). CDR3 nucleotide sequence: TGTGCCACCAGCAGTGAGGCTAGCTCCTACAATGAGCAGTTCTTC. Protein sequence: CATSSEASSYNEQFF.

This clone was detected once. The chain has TRBV5-6 and TRBJ2-1; a weak D match, TRBD2 (6 bases). Between the trimmed V and J ends, which lost 1 base and 2 bases, there was a span of 19 bases. Per the germline V gene, CDR1 is SGHDT and CDR2 is YYEEEE. This CDR3 is built from 18 residues. CDR3 region: CASSLKRAGSSPYNEQFF. Here the CDR3 DNA reads TGTGCCAGCAGCTTGAAAAGGGCGGGATCGTCCCCCTACAATGAGCAGTTCTTC.

The chain couples TRBV9 to TRBJ1-2, with D perhaps TRBD1 (5 bases). This CDR3 has 12 residues. Trimming took off 3 bases at V and 5 bases at J, with 8 bases between the two ends. Germline V CDR1 and CDR2: SGDLS, YYNGEE. The CDR3 loop reads CASSGQTYGYTF. The CDR3 region has the DNA TGTGCCAGCAGCGGACAGACATATGGCTACACCTTC.

The chain employs TRBV4-1 and TRBJ2-7, with 10 nucleotides matching TRBD2. This CDR3 spans 14 amino acids. Germline CDR1 MGHRA, CDR2 YSYEKL. J was trimmed by 6 bases and V by 0 bases; bases with no gene match: 2. The CDR3 spells CASSQEAGGVEQYF. In nucleotides, the CDR3 is TGCGCCAGCAGCCAAGAAGCGGGAGGGGTCGAGCAGTACTTC.

The chain links TRBV30 to TRBJ1-2; 8 bases map to TRBD1. The CDR3 runs 16 residues. Per the germline V gene, CDR1 is GTSNPN and CDR2 is SVGIG (reference sequence). V lost 1 base and J lost 0; bases outside the gene matches: 7. The CDR3 coding sequence is TGTGCCTGGAGTGAAGGGACAGGTGGAGCTAACTATGGCTACACCTTC. Translated: CAWSEGTGGANYGYTF. Using reference TRBV30 and TRBJ1-2 for the parts outside the CDR3, the full variable domain is SQTIHQWPATLVQPVGSPLSLECTVEGTSNPNLYWYRQAAGRGLQLLFYSVGIGQISSEVPQNLSASRPQDRQFILSSKKLLLSDSGFYLCAWSEGTGGANYGYTFGSGTRLTVV.

The J gene is TRBJ2-7, the V gene TRBV10-3; 14 bases match TRBD2. V shed 0 bases, J shed 6 bases, and the junction held 7 bases outside the gene matches. The CDR3 has 17 amino acids. The germline gives CDR1 ENHRY, CDR2 SYGVKD. CDR3 protein: CAISESPGLAGAGEQYF. For the CDR3, the DNA is TGTGCCATCAGTGAGTCGCCGGGACTAGCGGGAGCAGGCGAGCAGTACTTC.

The chain's CDR3 is CASSARTSGTQETQYF. In DNA, the CDR3 is TGTGCCAGCAGCGCCCGGACTAGCGGAACACAAGAGACCCAGTACTTC. This chain joins TRBV9 and TRBJ2-5; 10 positions match TRBD2. CDR1 is SGDLS, CDR2 YYNGEE, per germline. The ends lost 3 bases at V and 2 bases at J; junction bases unmatched: 7. The CDR3 extends over 16 amino acids.

The table lists this clone with a count of one. This rearrangement joins TRBV7-8 to TRBJ2-5; perhaps TRBD1 as D (5 bases). The CDR3 contains 15 residues. Looked up from germline, CDR1 is SGHVS and CDR2 is FQNEAQ. Trimming removed 5 bases from V and 8 bases from J, with 21 bases in between. CDR3 sequence reads: CASSPSEQPRDTQYF. The CDR3 nucleotides are TGTGCCAGCAGCCCCTCGGAACAGCCCAGGGATACCCAGTACTTC.

The chain couples TRBV28 to TRBJ1-1; D perhaps matches TRBD1 (5 bases). CDR1 and CDR2 from the germline V gene are MDHEN and SYDVKM. The CDR3 runs 13 residues. V was shortened by 8 bases and J by 5 bases, with 15 bases between the two germline ends. CDR3 in amino acids: CASCNRGVTEAFF. DNA of the CDR3: TGTGCCAGCTGCAACCGGGGGGTTACTGAAGCTTTCTTT.

This clone was detected only once. This chain links TRBV7-9 with TRBJ2-5; possibly TRBD2 for D (6 bases). The J call may not be correct, given that the DNA end is closer to TRBJ2-7. The CDR3 has 14 amino acids. Germline loops: CDR1 SEHNR, CDR2 FQNEAQ (reference sequence). CDR3 protein: CASSLAGRHYEQYF. The CDR3 DNA follows: TGTGCCAGCAGCTTGGCGGGAAGACACTACGAGCAGTACTTC.

V usage is TRBV7-9 and J usage is TRBJ1-1; TRBD1 matches 8 bases. The CDR3 runs to 14 residues. Germline CDR1 and CDR2: SEHNR and FQNEAQ (reference sequence). The V and J ends lost 7 bases and 3 bases, in that order; junction bases with no gene match: 7. CDR3 residues: CASTDGQGHTEAFF. The CDR3 DNA reads TGTGCCAGCACCGACGGACAGGGACACACTGAAGCTTTCTTT. Drawing the rest from reference TRBV7-9 and TRBJ1-1, the complete variable domain is DTGVSQNPRHKITKRGQNVTFRCDPISEHNRLYWYRQTLGQGPEFLTYFQNEAQLEKSRLLSDRFSAERPKGSFSTLEIQRTEQGDSAMYLCASTDGQGHTEAFFGQGTRLTVV.

V usage is TRBV27 and J usage is TRBJ2-2; 9 bases agree with TRBD1. The CDR3 is 17 residues long. CDR1 is MNHEY and CDR2 is SMNVEV in the germline V gene (reference sequence). Losses at the gene ends were 4 bases for V and 7 bases for J; bases not matched to a gene: 13. Here the CDR3 reads CASSSSLWTGVVGELFF. CDR3 DNA sequence: TGTGCCAGCAGTTCTTCATTATGGACAGGGGTCGTCGGGGAGCTGTTTTTT.

V and J are TRBV10-2 and TRBJ1-1; tentatively, D is TRBD1 (5 bases). This CDR3 is built from 12 residues. Trimming took off 7 bases at V and 3 bases at J, with 9 bases between the two ends. Germline V gene lookup returns CDR1 WSHSY and CDR2 SAAADI. CDR3 bases: TGCGCCAGCACGCAGGGTTACACTGAAGCTTTCTTT. Translation gives CASTQGYTEAFF.

The chain joins TRBV2 to TRBJ2-7, with TRBD1 matching 7 bases. CDR3 length: 13 amino acids. CDR1 and CDR2 (germline): SNHLY, FYNNEI. The J segment lost 2 bases and the V segment lost 7 bases, leaving 5 bases of the junction unmatched. The CDR3: CASNAGTAYEQYF. DNA of the CDR3: TGTGCCAGCAACGCCGGGACAGCCTACGAGCAGTACTTC.

The rearrangement uses TRBV2 and TRBJ2-1, with D tentatively TRBD1 (5 bases). V was trimmed by 7 bases and J by 7 bases, leaving 20 bases between them. The CDR3 is made up of 15 amino acids. The germline V gene encodes CDR1 SNHLY and CDR2 FYNNEI. The CDR3 DNA sequence: TGTGCCAGCACCCCGTCCCGGGCAGGGTCTAATGAGCAGTTCTTC. Protein sequence: CASTPSRAGSNEQFF.

Worth noting for this clone: This specimen includes other DNA sequences encoding the same CDR3. The V gene is TRBV5-4, the J gene TRBJ2-2, with D possibly being TRBD1 (5 bases). Trimming pared 4 bases from V and 5 bases from J, leaving 9 bases between. The length of the CDR3 is 13 residues. CDR1 SGHNT and CDR2 YYREEE come from the germline V gene (reference sequence). CDR3 bases: TGTGCCAGCAGCCTTTCAGGGACCGGGGAGCTGTTTTTT. This gives the protein CASSLSGTGELFF.

This chain uses TRBV27 with TRBJ1-1; no firm D call. Trimming removed 5 bases from V and 6 bases from J, with 13 bases in between. The CDR3 runs 13 residues. Germline CDR1 reads MNHEY; CDR2 reads SMNVEV (reference sequence). The CDR3, as DNA: TGTGCCAGCAGTCCTATAGTGGGCGCTGAAGCTTTCTTT. This codes for CASSPIVGAEAFF.

The rearrangement uses TRBV15 and TRBJ1-1, with 10 bases aligning to TRBD1. This CDR3 contains 13 residues. From germline, CDR1 is LNHNV and CDR2 YYDKDF (reference sequence). V trimming: 9 bases; J trimming: 0 bases; junction bases outside the gene matches: 1. The CDR3 region is CATGQGVNTEAFF. Here the CDR3 DNA reads TGTGCCACAGGACAGGGGGTGAACACTGAAGCTTTCTTT.

The chain joins TRBV11-2 to TRBJ2-1, with TRBD2 matching over 11 bases. Trimming took 1 base from V and 7 from J; bases not matched to a gene: 12. Germline V gene sequence: CDR1 SGHAT, CDR2 FQNNGV. The CDR3 runs to 18 residues. The chain's CDR3 is CASSLGGSGRAGWNEQFF. The CDR3 DNA is TGTGCCAGCAGCTTAGGTGGTAGCGGGAGGGCCGGGTGGAATGAGCAGTTCTTC.

This clone was seen only once. V gene TRBV29-1 combines with J gene TRBJ1-1, with D possibly TRBD1 on 6 matching bases. This CDR3 has 13 amino acids. CDR1 and CDR2 (germline): SQVTM, ANQGSEA. Between the trimmed V and J ends, which lost 7 bases and 5 bases, there was a span of 17 bases. CDR3 region: CSARGGLDTEAFF. In DNA, the CDR3 is TGCAGCGCTCGGGGGGGCCTTGATACTGAAGCTTTCTTT. Full variable domain (missing parts from reference TRBV29-1 and TRBJ1-1): SAVISQKPSRDICQRGTSLTIQCQVDSQVTMMFWYRQQPGQSLTLIATANQGSEATYESGFVIDKFPISRPNLTFSTLTVSNMSPEDSSIYLCSARGGLDTEAFFGQGTRLTVV.

This clone was observed once. The gene calls are TRBV14 and TRBJ2-5; TRBD2 aligns across 8 bases. Trimming at V came to 3 bases and at J to 8 bases, leaving 14 bases not matched to a gene. Germline V gene lookup returns CDR1 SGHDN and CDR2 FVKESK. The CDR3 spans 16 residues. The CDR3 DNA follows: TGTGCCAGCAGCCACCTCCCCGGACTAGCTTCGGGTACCCAGTACTTC. Encoded protein: CASSHLPGLASGTQYF.

The chain links TRBV19 to TRBJ2-1; a possible D gene is TRBD2 (5 bases). V lost 1 base to trimming and J lost 0 bases, with 7 bases between them. Looked up from germline, CDR1 is LNHDA and CDR2 is SQIVND (reference sequence). There are 15 residues in the CDR3. The CDR3 loop is CASSIALVSYNEQFF. The DNA of the CDR3 is TGTGCCAGTAGTATAGCACTAGTCTCCTACAATGAGCAGTTCTTC.

The gene calls are TRBV7-3 and TRBJ2-2; TRBD1 is a possible D gene (6 bases). The germline gives CDR1 SGHTA, CDR2 FQGTGA. The CDR3 sequence is 16 residues long. Trimming removed 1 base from V and 6 bases from J, with 15 bases in between. As DNA, the CDR3 is TGTGCCAGCAGCTTAATGAGGCAGGGGAAGGCCGGGGAGCTGTTTTTT. It translates to CASSLMRQGKAGELFF.

This sequence joins TRBV11-3 and TRBJ2-7, with 11 bases lining up with TRBD2. Germline V lookup: CDR1 SGHNT, CDR2 YENEEA. V was clipped by 5 bases and J by 0 bases; unmatched bases: 12. The CDR3 is 18 amino acids. This chain's CDR3 is CASSPAGVLAGVSYEQYF. The CDR3 region has the DNA TGTGCCAGCAGCCCCGCGGGGGTACTAGCGGGGGTCTCCTACGAGCAGTACTTC.